This entry features one T cell receptor (beta chain) sequence. Its antigen is not known. In the original analysis: Filtering of immunoSEQ junctional sequences could not match full-length read filtering. Measured with immunoSEQ multiplex PCR; TCRdb has only the in-frame clones, and not every one. V and J calls plus clone size are reproduced from that table; the DNA served to infer D and trimming. Here the sample spans over 950,000 clones, approximately 80% being singletons. The data originate from a study of shared clonotypes between healthy human individuals. About the study: CD4 naive and CD4 memory each took three plates per donor, while CD8 naive took two and CD8 memory one.

General study points: Sequencing depth was expected to influence donor clonotype sharing.

V was pared by 3 bases and J by 5 bases, with 13 bases between. Germline CDR1 reads SEHNR; CDR2 reads FQNEAQ (reference sequence). This CDR3 has 14 residues. The CD4+ fraction was divided into a CD45RA+ naive subset and a CD45RA-negative memory subset. The clonotype was recovered from a young man in good health. Some clones in this sample may be carry-over from other donors' samples. The chain links TRBV7-9 to TRBJ1-1; D remains ambiguous. Source material: memory CD4+ T cells from PBMCs. The subset is: CD45RA-negative fraction. The CDR3 nucleotides read TGTGCCAGCAGCTTCTTTTCGGGAGAGACTGAAGCTTTCTTT. Amino acid sequence: CASSFFSGETEAFF.